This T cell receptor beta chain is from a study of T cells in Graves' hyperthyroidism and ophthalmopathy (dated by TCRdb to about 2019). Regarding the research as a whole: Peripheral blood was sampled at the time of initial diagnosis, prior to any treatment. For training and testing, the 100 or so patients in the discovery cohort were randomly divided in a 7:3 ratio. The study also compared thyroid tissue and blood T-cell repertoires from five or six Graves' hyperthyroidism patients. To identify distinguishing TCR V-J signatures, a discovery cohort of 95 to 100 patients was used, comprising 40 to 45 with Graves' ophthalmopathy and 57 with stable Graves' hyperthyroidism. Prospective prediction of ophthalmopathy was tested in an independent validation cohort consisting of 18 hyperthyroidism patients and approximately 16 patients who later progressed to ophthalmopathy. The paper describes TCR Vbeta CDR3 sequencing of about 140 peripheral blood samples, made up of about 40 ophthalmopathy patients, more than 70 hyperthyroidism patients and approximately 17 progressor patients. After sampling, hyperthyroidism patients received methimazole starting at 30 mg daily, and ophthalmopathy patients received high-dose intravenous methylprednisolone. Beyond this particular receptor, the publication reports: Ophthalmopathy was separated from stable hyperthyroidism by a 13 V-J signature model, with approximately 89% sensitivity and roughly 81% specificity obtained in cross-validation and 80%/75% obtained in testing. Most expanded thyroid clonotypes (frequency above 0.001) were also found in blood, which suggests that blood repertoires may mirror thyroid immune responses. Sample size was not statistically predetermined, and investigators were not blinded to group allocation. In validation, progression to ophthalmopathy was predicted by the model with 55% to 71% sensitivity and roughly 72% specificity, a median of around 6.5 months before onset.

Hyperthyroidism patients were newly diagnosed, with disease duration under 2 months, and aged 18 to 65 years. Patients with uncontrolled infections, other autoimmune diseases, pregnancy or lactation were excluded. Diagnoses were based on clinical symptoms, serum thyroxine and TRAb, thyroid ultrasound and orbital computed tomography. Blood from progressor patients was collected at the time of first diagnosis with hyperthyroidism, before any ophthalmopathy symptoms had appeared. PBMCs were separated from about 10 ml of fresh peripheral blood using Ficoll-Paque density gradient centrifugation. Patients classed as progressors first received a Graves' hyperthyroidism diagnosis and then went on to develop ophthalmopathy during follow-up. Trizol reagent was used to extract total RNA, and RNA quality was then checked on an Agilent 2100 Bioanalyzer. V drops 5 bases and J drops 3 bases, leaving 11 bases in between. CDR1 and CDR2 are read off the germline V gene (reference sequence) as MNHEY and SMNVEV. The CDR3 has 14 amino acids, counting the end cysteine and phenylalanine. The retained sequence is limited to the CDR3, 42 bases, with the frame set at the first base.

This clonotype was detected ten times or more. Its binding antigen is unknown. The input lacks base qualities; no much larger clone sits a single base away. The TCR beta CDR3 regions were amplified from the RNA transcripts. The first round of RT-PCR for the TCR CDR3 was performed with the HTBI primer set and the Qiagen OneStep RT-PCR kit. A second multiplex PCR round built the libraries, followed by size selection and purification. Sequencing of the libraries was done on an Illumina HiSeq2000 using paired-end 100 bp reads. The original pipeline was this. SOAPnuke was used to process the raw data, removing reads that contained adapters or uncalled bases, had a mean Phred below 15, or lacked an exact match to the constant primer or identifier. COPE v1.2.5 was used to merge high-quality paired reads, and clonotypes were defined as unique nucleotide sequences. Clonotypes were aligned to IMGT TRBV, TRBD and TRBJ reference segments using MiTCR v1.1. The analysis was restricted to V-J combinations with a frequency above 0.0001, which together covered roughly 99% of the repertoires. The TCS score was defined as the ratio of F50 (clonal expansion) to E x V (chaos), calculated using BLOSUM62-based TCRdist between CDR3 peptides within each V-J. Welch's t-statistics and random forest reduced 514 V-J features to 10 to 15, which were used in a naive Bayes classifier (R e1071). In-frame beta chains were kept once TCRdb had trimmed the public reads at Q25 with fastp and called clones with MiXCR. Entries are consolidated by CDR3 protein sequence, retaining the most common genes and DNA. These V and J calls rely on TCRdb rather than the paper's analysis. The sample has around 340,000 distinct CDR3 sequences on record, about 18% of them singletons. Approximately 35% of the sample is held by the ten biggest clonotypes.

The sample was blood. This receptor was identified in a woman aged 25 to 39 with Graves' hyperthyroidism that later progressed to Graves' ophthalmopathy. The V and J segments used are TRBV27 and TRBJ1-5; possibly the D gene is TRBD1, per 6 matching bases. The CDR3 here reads CASSPTGYNQPQHF. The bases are TGTGCCAGCAGTCCCACAGGGTACAATCAGCCCCAGCATTTT.